This T cell receptor beta chain emerged from a study of blood T cell repertoires in COVID-19. About the study: Whether acute or convalescent, the COVID-19 samples came from the United States, Italy and Spain. Sources were T cells, B-cell-depleted T cells, or PBMCs; the material itself was cDNA or gDNA.

Per the original data handling: The assay estimated nucleated cells by amplifying reference gene primers. Profiled with immunoSEQ multiplex PCR; TCRdb holds only in-frame clones, not every one. From that table come the V and J calls and clone size; the DNA was used to work out D and trimming. The sample lists 130,000 to 150,000 clones; around 84% were seen once. The sample was peripheral blood. The origin of this receptor is a human donor with acute or convalescent COVID-19. The donor label of this sample is uncertain.

The CDR3 sequence is CASTRDSQFYGYTF. Written as DNA, the CDR3 is TGTGCCAGCACCAGGGACAGCCAATTCTATGGCTACACCTTC. The V call is TRBV28, the J call TRBJ1-2, with 7 bases aligning to TRBD1. The CDR3 is 14 amino acids. Germline assignment: CDR1 MDHEN and CDR2 SYDVKM. Trimming removed 7 bases from V and 4 bases from J; junction bases left unmatched: 9.